Presented here are 7 T cell receptor beta chains from one specimen sequenced in a study of response to subunit inactivated influenza vaccine. TCRdb processed the RT-PCR reads anew with MiXCR; each CDR3 protein has one entry. The sample lists fewer than 800,000 distinct CDR3 sequences, approximately 14% occurring once. This material consisted of PBMCs from blood, taken 11 to 12 days after vaccination. The receptors were sampled from a man aged 50-59 years who received an inactivated influenza vaccine.

The sample holds many counts of this clonotype. The chain uses TRBV5-1 and TRBJ2-7; 8 bases line up with TRBD1. The CDR3 has 16 residues. V was pared by 0 bases and J by 0 bases, with 5 bases of the junction left unmatched. Germline CDR1 reads SGHRS; CDR2 reads YFSETQ. The CDR3 here is CASSLGSGGRSYEQYF. CDR3 DNA: TGCGCCAGCAGCTTGGGATCAGGGGGCCGCTCCTACGAGCAGTACTTC.

This clonotype was counted only a few times. The chain couples TRBV29-1 to TRBJ2-5; 7 bases map to TRBD1. This CDR3 contains 13 residues. The germline CDR1 and CDR2 sequences are SQVTM and ANQGSEA. V trimming: 7 bases; J trimming: 1 base; junction bases outside the gene matches: 6. Written as DNA, the CDR3 is TGCAGCGGACAGGGTGGAGGCCAAGAGACCCAGTACTTC. Translated, it gives CSGQGGGQETQYF.

This clonotype came up a few times. CDR3 DNA sequence: TGTGCCAGCAGCTTACAGGGGTCGGGATCACCCCTCCACTTT. It is translated as CASSLQGSGSPLHF. This chain joins TRBV7-9 and TRBJ1-6; a possible D gene is TRBD1 (6 bases). The CDR3 runs 14 residues. Germline lookup yields CDR1 SEHNR and CDR2 FQNEAQ (reference sequence). Trimming removed 2 bases at V and 10 bases at J, with 12 bases between.

This clonotype occurred a few times. The CDR3 DNA reads TGTGCCAGCAGTGAGTACGGCACCGTCTCGTACTTC. It is translated as CASSEYGTVSYF. This chain joins TRBV6-1 and TRBJ2-5; D call uncertain. CDR1 MNHNS and CDR2 SASEGT come from the germline V gene. The CDR3 has 12 residues. Trimming cost V 3 bases and J 13 bases, with 15 bases left between them.

This chain links TRBV5-1 with TRBJ1-6; 8 positions match TRBD1. Germline CDR1 is SGHRS and CDR2 is YFSETQ. V shed 4 bases, J shed 6 bases, and the junction held 9 bases outside the gene matches. The CDR3 contains 16 residues. The CDR3 bases are TGCGCCAGCAGCCACCTGACAGGGGAAGGTAATTCACCCCTCCACTTT. This gives the protein CASSHLTGEGNSPLHF. The variable domain in full, with the rest retrieved from reference TRBV5-1 and TRBJ1-6, is KAGVTQTPRYLIKTRGQQVTLSCSPISGHRSVSWYQQTPGQGLQFLFEYFSETQRNKGNFPGRFSGRQFSNSRSEMNVSTLELGDSALYLCASSHLTGEGNSPLHFGNGTRLTVT.

The sample holds a few counts of this clonotype. The chain links TRBV20-1 to TRBJ1-2; D may be TRBD1 (5 bases). CDR1 and CDR2 (germline): DFQATT, SNEGSKA (reference sequence). There are 12 residues in the CDR3. V dropped 3 bases and J dropped 7 bases, with 12 bases sitting between them. CDR3 loop: CSASRGRAGYTF. The CDR3 DNA is TGCAGTGCTAGTAGGGGCAGGGCTGGCTACACCTTC.

This CDR3 reads CATRDLAKLQETQYF. The CDR3 region has the DNA TGTGCCACCAGGGACCTAGCTAAACTCCAAGAGACCCAGTACTTC. V usage is TRBV11-2 and J usage is TRBJ2-5; D possibly matches TRBD1 or TRBD2 (5 bases each). Germline values: CDR1 SGHAT, CDR2 FQNNGV. The CDR3 has 15 residues. Trimming stripped 10 bases from V and 1 base from J, with 19 bases between.